This TCR beta chain was profiled in a study of cytomegalovirus exposure and HLA in healthy donors. Study outcomes and limitations: The study labeled around 160 TCR beta chains cytomegalovirus-associated.

Points on this clone: Its antigen is not identified.

The PCR employed 60 Vbeta primers together with 13 Jbeta primers. Profiling relied on immunoSEQ multiplex PCR, and the TCRdb table lists in-frame clones only, not all of them. This sample's table has 70,000 or so clones. The V end was cut by 4 bases, the J end by 0 bases, with 13 bases between. The germline V gene has CDR1 SGHNT and CDR2 YYREEE (reference sequence). The CDR3 totals 15 residues. The sequence came from a middle-aged man in good health and CMV-seronegative. V is TRBV5-4 and J is TRBJ1-1; the D gene is possibly TRBD1 (6 bases). Sequenced: PBMCs. CDR3: CASSIPQGLNTEAFF. CDR3 nucleotide sequence: TGTGCCAGCAGCATACCACAGGGTTTGAACACTGAAGCTTTCTTT.